One TCR beta chain is described in this entry. V lost 6 bases and J lost 5, with 7 bases in between. This CDR3 spans 11 amino acids. Germline V lookup: CDR1 MNHEY, CDR2 SVGAGI. The data were taken from a study of blood T cell repertoires in COVID-19. Repertoires were generated with immunoSEQ multiplex PCR, while TCRdb's copy carries only in-frame clones and drops some. Of roughly 180,000 clones listed, about 88% are singletons. Sequenced sample: peripheral blood. The rearrangement links TRBV6-5 to TRBJ2-5; D unclear. This clonotype was sampled from a man between 18 and 29 years old with acute or convalescent COVID-19. This chain's CDR3 is CASSEWETQYF. CDR3 DNA sequence: TGTGCCAGCAGCGAGTGGGAGACCCAGTACTTC.